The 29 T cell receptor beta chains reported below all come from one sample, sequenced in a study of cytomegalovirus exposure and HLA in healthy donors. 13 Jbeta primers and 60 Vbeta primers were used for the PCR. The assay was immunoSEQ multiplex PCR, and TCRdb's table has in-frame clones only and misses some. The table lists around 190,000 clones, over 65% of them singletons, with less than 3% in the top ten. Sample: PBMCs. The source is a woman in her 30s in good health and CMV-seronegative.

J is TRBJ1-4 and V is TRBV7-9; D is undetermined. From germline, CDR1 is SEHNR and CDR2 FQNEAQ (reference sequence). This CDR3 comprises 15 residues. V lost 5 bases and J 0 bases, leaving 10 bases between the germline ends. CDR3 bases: TGTGCCAGCAGCCCATCGGAGGCAACTAATGAAAAACTGTTTTTT. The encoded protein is CASSPSEATNEKLFF. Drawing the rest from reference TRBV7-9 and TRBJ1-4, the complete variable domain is DTGVSQNPRHKITKRGQNVTFRCDPISEHNRLYWYRQTLGQGPEFLTYFQNEAQLEKSRLLSDRFSAERPKGSFSTLEIQRTEQGDSAMYLCASSPSEATNEKLFFGSGTQLSVL.

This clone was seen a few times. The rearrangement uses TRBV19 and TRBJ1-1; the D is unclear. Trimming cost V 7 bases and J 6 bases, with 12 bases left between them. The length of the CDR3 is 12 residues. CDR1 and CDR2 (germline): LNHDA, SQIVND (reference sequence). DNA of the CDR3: TGTGCCAGTACCCAACCGCGGGCTGAAGCTTTCTTT. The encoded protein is CASTQPRAEAFF.

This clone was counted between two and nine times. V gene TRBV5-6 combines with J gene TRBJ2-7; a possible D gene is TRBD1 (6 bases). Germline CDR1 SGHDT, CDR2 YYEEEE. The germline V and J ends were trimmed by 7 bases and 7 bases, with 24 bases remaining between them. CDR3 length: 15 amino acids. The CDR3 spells CASGEDRRFPGEQYF. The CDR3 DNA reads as TGTGCCAGCGGTGAAGACAGGCGCTTTCCCGGTGAGCAGTACTTC.

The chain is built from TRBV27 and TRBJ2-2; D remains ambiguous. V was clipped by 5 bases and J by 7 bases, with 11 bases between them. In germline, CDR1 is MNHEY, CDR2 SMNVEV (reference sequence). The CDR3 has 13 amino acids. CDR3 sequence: CASSLGDFGELFF. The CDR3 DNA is TGTGCCAGCAGTCTAGGTGATTTCGGGGAGCTGTTTTTT.

The CDR3 reads CARSFLGGDPYEGYTF. The CDR3 DNA reads as TGTGCCAGAAGCTTTCTTGGGGGCGACCCCTATGAAGGCTACACCTTC. The chain uses TRBV5-3 and TRBJ1-2, with D possibly matching TRBD1 (6 bases). TRBV5-3 is identified as an open reading frame with a role that is uncertain. CDR3 length equals 16 residues. The V end was cut by 2 bases, the J end by 8 bases, with 22 bases between.

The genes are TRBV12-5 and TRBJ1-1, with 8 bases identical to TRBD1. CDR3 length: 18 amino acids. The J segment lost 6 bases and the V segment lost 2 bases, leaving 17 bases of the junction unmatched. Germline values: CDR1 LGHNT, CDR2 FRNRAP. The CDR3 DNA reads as TGTGCTAGTGGTTTGTCCATTGTCGGTTACAGGGGGGTTTCTGAAGCTTTCTTT. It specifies CASGLSIVGYRGVSEAFF.

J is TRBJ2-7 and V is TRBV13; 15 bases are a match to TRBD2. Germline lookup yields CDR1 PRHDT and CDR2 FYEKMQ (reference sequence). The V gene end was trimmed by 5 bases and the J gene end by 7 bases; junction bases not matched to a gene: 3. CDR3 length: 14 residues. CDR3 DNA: TGTGCCAGCAGCGAGGGACTAGCGGGGGGAGAGCAGTACTTC. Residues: CASSEGLAGGEQYF.

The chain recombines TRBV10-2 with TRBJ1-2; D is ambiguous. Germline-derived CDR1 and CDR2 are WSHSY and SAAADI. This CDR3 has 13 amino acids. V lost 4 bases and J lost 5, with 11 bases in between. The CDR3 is CASSGDGRYGYTF. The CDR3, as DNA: TGCGCCAGCAGTGGCGACGGGAGATATGGCTACACCTTC.

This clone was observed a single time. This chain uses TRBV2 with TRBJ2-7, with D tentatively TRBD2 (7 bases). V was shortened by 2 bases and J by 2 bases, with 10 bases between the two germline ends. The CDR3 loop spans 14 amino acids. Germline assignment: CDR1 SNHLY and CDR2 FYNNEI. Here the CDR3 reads CASSERRGPYEQYF. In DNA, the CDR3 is TGTGCCAGCAGTGAACGGCGGGGGCCCTACGAGCAGTACTTC. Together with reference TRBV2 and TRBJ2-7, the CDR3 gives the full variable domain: EPEVTQTPSHQVTQMGQEVILRCVPISNHLYFYWYRQILGQKVEFLVSFYNNEISEKSEIFDDQFSVERPDGSNFTLKIRSTKLEDSAMYFCASSERRGPYEQYFGPGTRLTVT.

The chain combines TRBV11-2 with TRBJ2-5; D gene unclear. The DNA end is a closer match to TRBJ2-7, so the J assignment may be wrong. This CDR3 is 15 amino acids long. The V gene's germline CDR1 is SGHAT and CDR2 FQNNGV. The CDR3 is CASSLEYEPSYEQYF. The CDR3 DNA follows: TGTGCCAGCAGCTTAGAATACGAACCCTCCTACGAGCAGTACTTC.

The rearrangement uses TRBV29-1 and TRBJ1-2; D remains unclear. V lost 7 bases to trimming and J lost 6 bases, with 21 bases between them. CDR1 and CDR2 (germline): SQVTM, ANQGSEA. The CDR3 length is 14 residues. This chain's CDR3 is CSALGTTFSDGYTF. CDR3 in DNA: TGCAGCGCCCTAGGAACTACCTTCTCCGATGGCTACACCTTC.

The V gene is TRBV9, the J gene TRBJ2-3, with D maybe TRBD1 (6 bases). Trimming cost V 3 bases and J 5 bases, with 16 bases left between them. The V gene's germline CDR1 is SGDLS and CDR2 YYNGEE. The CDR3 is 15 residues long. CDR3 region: CASSGQGYPVDTQYF. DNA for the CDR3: TGTGCCAGCAGCGGGCAGGGGTATCCGGTAGATACGCAGTATTTT.

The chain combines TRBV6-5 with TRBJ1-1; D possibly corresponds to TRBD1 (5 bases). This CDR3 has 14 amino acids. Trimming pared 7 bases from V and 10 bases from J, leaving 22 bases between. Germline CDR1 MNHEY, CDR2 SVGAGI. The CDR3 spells CASKPQVWGGSAFF. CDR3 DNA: TGTGCCAGCAAGCCACAGGTGTGGGGCGGTTCAGCTTTCTTT.

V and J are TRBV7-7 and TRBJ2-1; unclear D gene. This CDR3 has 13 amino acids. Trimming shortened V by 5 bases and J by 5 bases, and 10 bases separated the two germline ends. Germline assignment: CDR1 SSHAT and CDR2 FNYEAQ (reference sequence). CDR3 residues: CASSPVPHNEQFF. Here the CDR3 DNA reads TGTGCCAGCAGCCCCGTCCCTCACAATGAGCAGTTCTTC.

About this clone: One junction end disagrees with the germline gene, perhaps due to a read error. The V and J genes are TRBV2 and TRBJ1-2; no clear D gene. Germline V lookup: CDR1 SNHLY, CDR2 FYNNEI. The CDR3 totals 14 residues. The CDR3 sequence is CASKWEGANYGYPF. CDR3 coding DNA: TGTGCCAGCAAATGGGAGGGAGCTAACTATGGCTACCCCTTC.

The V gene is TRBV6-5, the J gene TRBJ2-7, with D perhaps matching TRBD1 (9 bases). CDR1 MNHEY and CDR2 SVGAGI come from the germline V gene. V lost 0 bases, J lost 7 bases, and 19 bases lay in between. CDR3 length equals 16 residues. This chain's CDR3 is CASSYSSTGGGGEQYF. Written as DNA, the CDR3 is TGTGCCAGCAGTTACTCGAGCACAGGGGGCGGGGGGGAGCAGTACTTC.

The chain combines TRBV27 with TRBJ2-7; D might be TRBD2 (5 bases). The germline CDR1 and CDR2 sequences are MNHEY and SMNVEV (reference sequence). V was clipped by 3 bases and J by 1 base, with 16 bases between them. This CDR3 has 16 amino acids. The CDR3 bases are TGTGCCAGCAGTTTCCAAGTTTCCCGAGGGTCCTACGAGCAGTACTTC. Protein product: CASSFQVSRGSYEQYF.

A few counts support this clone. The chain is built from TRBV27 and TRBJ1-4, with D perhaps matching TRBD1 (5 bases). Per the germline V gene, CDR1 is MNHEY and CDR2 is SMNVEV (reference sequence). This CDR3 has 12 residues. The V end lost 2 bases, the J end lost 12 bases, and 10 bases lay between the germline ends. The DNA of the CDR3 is TGTGCCAGCAGTTTAAGAGGCAGGGAACTGTTTTTT. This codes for CASSLRGRELFF.

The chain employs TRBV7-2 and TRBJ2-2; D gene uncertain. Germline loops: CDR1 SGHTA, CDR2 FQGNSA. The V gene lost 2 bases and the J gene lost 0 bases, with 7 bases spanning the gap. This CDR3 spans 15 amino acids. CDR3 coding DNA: TGTGCCAGCAGCTTACGCGACTCGAACACCGGGGAGCTGTTTTTT. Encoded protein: CASSLRDSNTGELFF.

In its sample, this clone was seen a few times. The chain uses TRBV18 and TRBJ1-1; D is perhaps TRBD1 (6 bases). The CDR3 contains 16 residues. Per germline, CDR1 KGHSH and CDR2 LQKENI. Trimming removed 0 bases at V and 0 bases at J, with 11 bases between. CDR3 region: CASSPPKDSLNTEAFF. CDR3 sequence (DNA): TGTGCCAGCTCACCACCAAAGGACAGCTTGAACACTGAAGCTTTCTTT.

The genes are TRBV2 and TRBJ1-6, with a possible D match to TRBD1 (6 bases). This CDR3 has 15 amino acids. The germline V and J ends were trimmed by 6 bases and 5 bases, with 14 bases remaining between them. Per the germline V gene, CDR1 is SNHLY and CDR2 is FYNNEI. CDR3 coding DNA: TGTGCCAGCAGAGTCACAGGGAATGATAATTCACCCCTCCACTTT. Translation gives CASRVTGNDNSPLHF. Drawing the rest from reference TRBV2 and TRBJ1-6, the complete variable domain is EPEVTQTPSHQVTQMGQEVILRCVPISNHLYFYWYRQILGQKVEFLVSFYNNEISEKSEIFDDQFSVERPDGSNFTLKIRSTKLEDSAMYFCASRVTGNDNSPLHFGNGTRLTVT.

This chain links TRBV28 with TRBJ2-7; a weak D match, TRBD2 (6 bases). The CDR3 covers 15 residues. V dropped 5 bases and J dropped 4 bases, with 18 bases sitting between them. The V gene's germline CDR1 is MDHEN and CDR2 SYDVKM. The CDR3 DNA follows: TGTGCCAGCAGTACTCCGGGACTCAGCCAATACGAGCAGTACTTC. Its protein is CASSTPGLSQYEQYF.

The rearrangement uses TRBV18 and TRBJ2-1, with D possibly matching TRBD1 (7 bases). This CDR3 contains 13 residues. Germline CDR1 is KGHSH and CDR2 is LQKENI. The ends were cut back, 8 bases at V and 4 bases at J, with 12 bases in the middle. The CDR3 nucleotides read TGTGCCAGCCGGGACAGCGGGTACAATGAGCAGTTCTTC. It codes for CASRDSGYNEQFF.

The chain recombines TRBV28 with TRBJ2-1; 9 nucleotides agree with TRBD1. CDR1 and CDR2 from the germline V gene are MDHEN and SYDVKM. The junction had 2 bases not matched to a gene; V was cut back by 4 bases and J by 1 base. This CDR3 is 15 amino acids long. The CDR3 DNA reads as TGTGCCAGCAGTTGGGACAGGGAATCCTACAATGAGCAGTTCTTC. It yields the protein CASSWDRESYNEQFF.

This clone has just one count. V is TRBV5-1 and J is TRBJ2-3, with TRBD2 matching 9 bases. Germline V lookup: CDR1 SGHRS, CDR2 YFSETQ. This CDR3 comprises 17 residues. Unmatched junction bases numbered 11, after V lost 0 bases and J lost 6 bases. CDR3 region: CASSLAQTSGREDTQYF. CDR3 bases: TGCGCCAGCAGCTTGGCTCAGACTAGCGGTAGGGAGGATACGCAGTATTTT.

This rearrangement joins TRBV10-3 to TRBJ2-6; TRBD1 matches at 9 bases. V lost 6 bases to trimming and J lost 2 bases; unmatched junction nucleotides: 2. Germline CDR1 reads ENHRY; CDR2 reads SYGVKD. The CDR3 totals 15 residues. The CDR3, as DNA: TGTGCCATCAGGGGACAGGGTGCTGGGGCCAACGTCCTGACTTTC. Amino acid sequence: CAIRGQGAGANVLTF.

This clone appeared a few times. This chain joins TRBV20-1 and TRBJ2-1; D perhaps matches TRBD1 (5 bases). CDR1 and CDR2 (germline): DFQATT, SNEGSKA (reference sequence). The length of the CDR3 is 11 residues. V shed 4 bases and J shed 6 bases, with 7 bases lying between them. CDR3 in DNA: TGCAGTGCTATAGGGGCCAATGAGCAGTTCTTC. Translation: CSAIGANEQFF.

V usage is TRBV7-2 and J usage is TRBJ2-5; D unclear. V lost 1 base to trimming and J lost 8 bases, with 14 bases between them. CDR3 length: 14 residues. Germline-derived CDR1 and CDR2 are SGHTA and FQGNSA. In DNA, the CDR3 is TGTGCCAGCAGCTTAGGCCTACTCCCAGGCACCCAGTACTTC. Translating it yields CASSLGLLPGTQYF.

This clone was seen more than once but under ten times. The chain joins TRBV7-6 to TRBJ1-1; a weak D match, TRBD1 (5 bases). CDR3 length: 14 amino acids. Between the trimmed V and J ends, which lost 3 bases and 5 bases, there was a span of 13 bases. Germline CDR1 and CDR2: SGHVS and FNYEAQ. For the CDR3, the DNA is TGTGCCAGCAGCTTCTCTGGGGACTATACTGAAGCTTTCTTT. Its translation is CASSFSGDYTEAFF.